This TCR beta chain emerged from a study of lymphopenia after photon versus proton radiotherapy. Findings and limits, study-wide: Under photons, naive T cells and diversity fell while effector/memory populations rose. A bigger post-nadir fall in TCR diversity correlated inversely with survival time in deceased patients. Only patients who died were analyzed for survival; proton advantage is unproven. After the lymphocyte nadir, photon-treated repertoires showed oligoclonal expansion, especially of CD8+ Temra cells.

Some clones are missing from TCRdb's copy, which holds only in-frame ones; the method was immunoSEQ multiplex PCR. The sample lists around 30,000 clones, around 82% occurring once. Germline CDR1 reads KGHSH; CDR2 reads LQKENI. The CDR3 totals 16 residues. The junction had 8 bases not matched to a gene; V was cut back by 1 base and J by 6 bases. As to this clone: Its antigen is not known.

The rearrangement links TRBV18 to TRBJ2-7, with 11 bases identical to TRBD1. The receptor's source is a woman in her 70s with pancreatic cancer. The sequenced sample was peripheral blood, obtained from a patient treated with proton-based radiotherapy. In DNA form, the CDR3 reads TGTGCCAGCTCACCACTGCGGACAGGGGGCTGGGGCGAGCAGTACTTC. It is translated as CASSPLRTGGWGEQYF.